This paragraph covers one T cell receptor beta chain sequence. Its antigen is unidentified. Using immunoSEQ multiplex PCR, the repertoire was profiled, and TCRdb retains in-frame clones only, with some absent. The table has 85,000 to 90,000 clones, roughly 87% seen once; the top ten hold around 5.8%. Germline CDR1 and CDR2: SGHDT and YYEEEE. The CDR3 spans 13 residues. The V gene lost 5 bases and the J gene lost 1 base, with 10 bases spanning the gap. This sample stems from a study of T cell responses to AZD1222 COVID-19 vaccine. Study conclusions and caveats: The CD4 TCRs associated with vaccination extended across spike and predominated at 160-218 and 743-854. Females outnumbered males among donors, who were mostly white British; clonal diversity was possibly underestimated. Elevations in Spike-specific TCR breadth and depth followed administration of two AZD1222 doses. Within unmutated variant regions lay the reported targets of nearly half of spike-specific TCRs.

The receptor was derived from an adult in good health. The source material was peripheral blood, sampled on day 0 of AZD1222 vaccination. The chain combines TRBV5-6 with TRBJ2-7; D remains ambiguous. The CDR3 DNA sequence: TGTGCCAGCAGGGGCCGATCTTCCTACGAGCAGTACTTC. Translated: CASRGRSSYEQYF.